This record looks at one TCR beta chain sequence and its context. This record comes from a study of OX40 agonist ivuxolimab in advanced cancers. At the level of the study: Patients' therapy was ivuxolimab, an antibody that acts as an agonist of OX40 (CD134).

The assay was immunoSEQ multiplex PCR, and TCRdb's table has in-frame clones only and misses some. The sample holds some 8,000 clones, around 90% seen once. The CDR3 sequence is 13 residues long. Trimming removed 2 bases at V and 0 bases at J, with 7 bases between. Germline loops: CDR1 GTSNPN, CDR2 SVGIG (reference sequence). This chain connects TRBV30 to TRBJ1-1; D is perhaps TRBD1 (5 bases). Material: CD4+ or CD8+ T cells sorted from blood, obtained in a trial of the OX40 agonist ivuxolimab. The TCR was taken from an adult with an advanced solid tumor such as melanoma, head and neck, liver or kidney cancer. The CDR3 loop reads CAWSKGVNTEAFF. The CDR3 nucleotides are TGTGCCTGGAGTAAAGGGGTGAACACTGAAGCTTTCTTT.